This section outlines one T cell receptor (beta chain) sequence together with its context. Produced via immunoSEQ multiplex PCR; TCRdb's table is partial and in-frame only. The top ten clones hold around 0.35% of a sample with about 2.5 million clones, about nine tenths of them seen once. This entry is derived from a study of shared clonotypes between healthy human individuals. The split of CD4+ cells yielded CD45RA+ naive and CD45RA-negative memory subsets. The germline V and J ends were trimmed by 7 bases and 5 bases, with 14 bases remaining between them. Germline assignment: CDR1 MDHEN and CDR2 SYDVKM. This CDR3 is 13 amino acids long.

The TCR originated in a young man in good health. Some clones in this sample may be carry-over from other donors' samples. The genes are TRBV28 and TRBJ1-1; no reliable D call. The sequencing sample was made of naive CD4+ T cells from PBMCs. Subset defined: CD45RA+ positively selected. The CDR3 spells CASTLPSVTEAFF. Here the CDR3 DNA reads TGTGCCAGCACACTACCCTCGGTTACTGAAGCTTTCTTT.